These 2 T cell receptor beta chains were all obtained from the same sample, sequenced in a study of shared clonotypes between healthy human individuals. TCRdb keeps only in-frame clones here, not all; method: immunoSEQ multiplex PCR. The profile covers roughly 1,800,000 clones, with less than 95% appearing a single time and more than 0.95% taken by the ten largest. CD45RO-negative cells were positively selected for CCR7, leaving out terminally differentiated effector memory CD45RA+ cells. Sequencing used naive CD8+ T cells sorted from blood. Every receptor here comes from a man aged 18 to 30 in good health.

V gene TRBV9 combines with J gene TRBJ2-2; 7 bases map to TRBD2. J was trimmed by 2 bases and V by 3 bases; bases with no gene match: 4. Germline V gene lookup returns CDR1 SGDLS and CDR2 YYNGEE. The CDR3 length is 15 residues. The CDR3 DNA follows: TGTGCCAGCAGCGGAGCGGGAAGTAACACCGGGGAGCTGTTTTTT. The encoded protein is CASSGAGSNTGELFF.

The rearrangement uses TRBV7-2 and TRBJ1-1, with TRBD1 as a possible D gene (5 bases). In germline, CDR1 is SGHTA, CDR2 FQGNSA. With 5 bases removed from V and 6 bases from J, the gap between germline ends came to 19 bases. The CDR3 covers 15 residues. The CDR3 here is CASSAPGTLSAEAFF. In DNA, the CDR3 is TGTGCCAGCAGCGCACCCGGGACCCTAAGCGCTGAAGCTTTCTTT.